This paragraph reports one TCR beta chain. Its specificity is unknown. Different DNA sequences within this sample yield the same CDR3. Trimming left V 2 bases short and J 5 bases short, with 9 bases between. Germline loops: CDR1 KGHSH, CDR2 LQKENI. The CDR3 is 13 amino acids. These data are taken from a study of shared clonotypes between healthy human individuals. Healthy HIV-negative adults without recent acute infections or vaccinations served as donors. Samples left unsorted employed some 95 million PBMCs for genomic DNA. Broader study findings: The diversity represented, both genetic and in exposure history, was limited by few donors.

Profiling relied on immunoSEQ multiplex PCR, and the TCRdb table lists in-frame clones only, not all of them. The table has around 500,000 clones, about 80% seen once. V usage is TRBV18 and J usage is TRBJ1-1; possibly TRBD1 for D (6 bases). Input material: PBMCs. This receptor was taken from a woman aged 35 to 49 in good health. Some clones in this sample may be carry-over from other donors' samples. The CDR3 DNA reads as TGTGCCAGCTCACCAAACAGGGATACTGAAGCTTTCTTT. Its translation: CASSPNRDTEAFF.